The clone carrying this T cell receptor (delta chain) was recorded a few times. Germline-derived CDR1 and CDR2 are GEAIGNYY and EKD. The ends were cut back, 3 bases at V and 2 bases at J, with 30 bases in the middle. The length of the CDR3 is 20 residues. The data belong to a study of gamma-delta chains in newborns, infants, children. TCRdb reprocessed the reads using CATT. The table has fewer than 12,000 delta-chain clones, 8.5% to 9.5% seen once; the top ten hold approximately 9.5%. The sample taken for sequencing was blood. The source of this sequence is a child who was a newborn, infant or young child, either healthy, febrile or measles-vaccinated (not recorded which). The rearrangement links TRDV2 to TRDJ1, with a weak D call TRDD3 (7 bases). CDR3 sequence: CACDEPSPVVGEPPTDKLIF. In DNA form, the CDR3 reads TGTGCCTGTGACGAGCCTTCCCCCGTAGTGGGGGAGCCTCCTACCGATAAACTCATCTTT.